This T cell receptor beta chain was obtained from a study of cytomegalovirus exposure and HLA in healthy donors. Notes on the study in general: Among TCR beta chains of equal frequency, HLA-associated ones were more clonally expanded in a later analysis. Differences between HLA loci emerged in a later analysis of TCR association rates, with DRB1 most and HLA-C fewest.

Healthy bone marrow donors made up the donor group. Trimming took 5 bases from V and 3 from J, leaving 10 bases between them. This CDR3 comprises 12 residues. The V gene's germline CDR1 is SQVTM and CDR2 ANQGSEA. Concerning this clone itself: Its antigen is not known. Other DNA sequences in this sample translate to the same CDR3.

The PCR made use of 60 Vbeta and 13 Jbeta primers. TCRdb keeps only in-frame clones here, not all; method: immunoSEQ multiplex PCR. The sample lists more than 95,000 clones, about 83% occurring once. The chain uses TRBV29-1 and TRBJ1-1; no definite D call. This receptor was identified in a man aged 25-45 years in good health and CMV-seronegative. The specimen sequenced was PBMCs. The CDR3: CSVSRGDTEAFF. The DNA of the CDR3 is TGCAGCGTTAGCCGGGGAGACACTGAAGCTTTCTTT.